The clone carrying this T cell receptor (beta chain) has at least ten counts. The target antigen is unknown. The data were taken from a study of PD-1 blockade in classical Hodgkin lymphoma. CDR1 and CDR2 from the germline V gene are LGHNT and FRNRAP. V shed 5 bases, J shed 5 bases, and the junction held 8 bases outside the gene matches. The length of the CDR3 is 14 residues. Study conclusions and caveats: Patients who began taking nivolumab under 1 year after ASCT were left out. By C4D1 there was a significant rise in CD4+ TCR diversity but not in CD8+ TCR diversity.

All patients experienced relapse after autologous stem cell transplantation, and brentuximab vedotin exposure was variable. Best overall response was complete response, partial response or progressive disease in these relapsed/refractory classical Hodgkin lymphoma patients. The data were produced by immunoSEQ multiplex PCR, yet TCRdb's version contains in-frame clones alone and is incomplete. The sample holds approximately 160,000 clones, approximately 72% seen once. This material consisted of peripheral blood mononuclear cells (PBMCs), taken before the second cycle of nivolumab. The chain has TRBV12-5 and TRBJ1-2, with TRBD1 matching 7 bases. The source of this sequence is a human donor with classical Hodgkin lymphoma. CDR3 in amino acids: CASGPGTAFYGYTF. In DNA, the CDR3 is TGTGCTAGTGGTCCCGGGACAGCGTTTTATGGCTACACCTTC.